One sample yielded the 30 T cell receptor beta chains listed below, sequenced in a study of blood T cell repertoires in COVID-19. Profiling relied on immunoSEQ multiplex PCR, and the TCRdb table lists in-frame clones only, not all of them. In the table there are about 220,000 clones, roughly 85% of which are singletons. The sequenced sample was peripheral blood. The receptors shown here come from a woman of 80 years or more with acute or convalescent COVID-19.

This chain joins TRBV6-2 or TRBV6-3 and TRBJ1-1; TRBD1 might be the D (5 bases). Germline assignment: CDR1 MNHEY and CDR2 SVGEGT. The V end lost 2 bases, the J end lost 4 bases, and 11 bases lay between the germline ends. The CDR3 is made up of 14 amino acids. The CDR3 spells CASSYRGRITEAFF. The CDR3 nucleotides are TGTGCCAGCAGTTACAGGGGTCGAATCACTGAAGCTTTCTTT.

This clone was observed a single time. The chain links TRBV3-1 (or the pseudogene TRBV3-2) to TRBJ1-2; a possible D gene is TRBD1 (6 bases). Germline CDR1 LGHDT, CDR2 YNNKEL (reference sequence). The V end lost 3 bases, the J end lost 4 bases, and 15 bases lay between the germline ends. The CDR3 extends over 15 amino acids. The CDR3 DNA sequence: TGTGCCAGCAGCCAGGGGGCCCAACCCTTCTATGGCTACACCTTC. Translating gives CASSQGAQPFYGYTF.

This chain connects TRBV2 to TRBJ2-1, with 10 bases matching TRBD2. V dropped 5 bases and J dropped 8; count of bases not matched to a gene: 12. This CDR3 has 16 residues. Germline assignment: CDR1 SNHLY and CDR2 FYNNEI. CDR3 residues: CASSYLAAGGPYEQFF. The CDR3 DNA is TGTGCCAGCAGTTACCTTGCAGCGGGGGGGCCCTATGAGCAGTTCTTC.

CDR3 residues: CASMSYTEAFF. CDR3 in DNA: TGTGCCAGCATGAGCTACACTGAAGCTTTCTTT. This chain connects TRBV2 to TRBJ1-1, with unresolved D. The CDR3 has 11 residues. The V gene's germline CDR1 is SNHLY and CDR2 FYNNEI. V was pared by 7 bases and J by 3 bases, with 6 bases between.

The CDR3 is CASSRLRGRNTIYF. DNA for the CDR3: TGTGCCAGCAGCCGCTTGAGGGGGCGGAACACCATATATTTT. V is TRBV28 and J is TRBJ1-3, with TRBD1 identical over 7 bases. There are 14 residues in the CDR3. V was clipped by 6 bases and J by 7 bases; unmatched bases: 9. Germline V gene data show CDR1 as MDHEN and CDR2 as SYDVKM.

The chain joins TRBV9 to TRBJ1-4; a possible D gene is TRBD1 (5 bases). Looked up from germline, CDR1 is SGDLS and CDR2 is YYNGEE. Trimming cost V 3 bases and J 4 bases, with 16 bases left between them. The CDR3 spans 16 residues. DNA of the CDR3: TGTGCCAGCAGCGACCGGGACTCCAGCGTTAATGAAAAACTGTTTTTT. Amino acids: CASSDRDSSVNEKLFF.

The V and J genes are TRBV5-6 and TRBJ1-1; possibly TRBD1 for D (6 bases). The germline V gene encodes CDR1 SGHDT and CDR2 YYEEEE. V was cut by 4 bases and J by 6 bases, with 10 bases left in between. The CDR3 runs to 12 residues. The CDR3 loop reads CASSRDTPEAFF. The CDR3 region has the DNA TGTGCCAGCAGCAGGGACACCCCTGAAGCTTTCTTT. Filled out from reference TRBV5-6 and TRBJ1-1, the complete variable domain reads DAGVTQSPTHLIKTRGQQVTLRCSPKSGHDTVSWYQQALGQGPQFIFQYYEEEERQRGNFPDRFSGHQFPNYSSELNVNALLLGDSALYLCASSRDTPEAFFGQGTRLTVV.

The chain has TRBV5-1 and TRBJ1-6, with a weak D call TRBD1 (6 bases). The V end was cut by 3 bases, the J end by 5 bases, with 15 bases between. CDR3 length: 16 amino acids. CDR1 SGHRS and CDR2 YFSETQ come from the germline V gene. The CDR3 protein is CASSWTALGHNSPLHF. DNA of the CDR3: TGCGCCAGCAGCTGGACAGCCCTCGGACATAATTCACCCCTCCACTTT.

The chain combines TRBV18 with TRBJ1-6; D gene unclear. The CDR3 runs 13 residues. The germline V gene encodes CDR1 KGHSH and CDR2 LQKENI. The ends were cut back, 4 bases at V and 8 bases at J, with 9 bases in the middle. CDR3 in DNA: TGTGCCAGCTCACTATCACCGGATTCACCCCTCCACTTT. Amino acids: CASSLSPDSPLHF. The complete variable domain, with remaining parts taken from reference TRBV18 and TRBJ1-6, reads NAGVMQNPRHLVRRRGQEARLRCSPMKGHSHVYWYRQLPEEGLKFMVYLQKENIIDESGMPKERFSAEFPKEGPSILRIQQVVRGDSAAYFCASSLSPDSPLHFGNGTRLTVT.

The rearrangement uses TRBV19 and TRBJ1-1; weak D call: TRBD1 (6 bases). This CDR3 region has 15 residues. V was trimmed by 4 bases and J by 1 base, leaving 13 bases between them. Per the germline V gene, CDR1 is LNHDA and CDR2 is SQIVND (reference sequence). The CDR3 loop is CASSTQRTANTEAFF. DNA of the CDR3: TGTGCCAGTAGTACCCAAAGGACAGCGAACACTGAAGCTTTCTTT.

The chain carries TRBV9 and TRBJ2-1, with 10 bases identical to TRBD2. There are 15 residues in the CDR3. V lost 3 bases to trimming and J lost 15 bases; unmatched junction nucleotides: 15. The V gene's germline CDR1 is SGDLS and CDR2 YYNGEE. DNA for the CDR3: TGTGCCAGCAGCGGAACCGGGACTAGCGTTTTTCCCCGGTTCTTC. This sequence encodes CASSGTGTSVFPRFF.

The chain joins TRBV7-2 to TRBJ1-2; 9 bases line up with TRBD1. Germline V gene lookup returns CDR1 SGHTA and CDR2 FQGNSA. The V and J ends lost 5 bases and 8 bases, in that order; junction bases with no gene match: 12. CDR3 size: 15 residues. In nucleotides, the CDR3 is TGTGCCAGCAGCCAAGACAGGGGGAGCTTAGGAGGCTACACCTTC. It encodes CASSQDRGSLGGYTF.

This clone was recorded only once. The J gene is TRBJ2-1, the V gene TRBV4-3, with D hard to call. The V end was cut by 0 bases, the J end by 0 bases, with 12 bases between. This CDR3 has 17 amino acids. Germline CDR1 is LGHNA and CDR2 is YSLEER. CDR3 residues: CASSQDKTASSYNEQFF. Written as DNA, the CDR3 is TGCGCCAGCAGCCAAGATAAGACTGCTAGCTCCTACAATGAGCAGTTCTTC.

V gene TRBV28 combines with J gene TRBJ1-4; TRBD1 matches 9 bases. The CDR3 length is 15 residues. Losses at the gene ends were 6 bases for V and 6 bases for J; bases not matched to a gene: 8. In germline, CDR1 is MDHEN, CDR2 SYDVKM. In DNA form, the CDR3 reads TGTGCCAGCAGGGAGCCGGGACAGGGAGATGAAAAACTGTTTTTT. Translated: CASREPGQGDEKLFF. Supplemented by reference TRBV28 and TRBJ1-4, the full variable domain reads DVKVTQSSRYLVKRTGEKVFLECVQDMDHENMFWYRQDPGLGLRLIYFSYDVKMKEKGDIPEGYSVSREKKERFSLILESASTNQTSMYLCASREPGQGDEKLFFGSGTQLSVL.

This clone was picked up a small number of times. This chain joins TRBV7-2 and TRBJ1-5; unclear D gene. V was pared by 3 bases and J by 7 bases, with 10 bases between. This CDR3 has 13 residues. Germline V CDR1 and CDR2: SGHTA, FQGNSA. The CDR3 DNA sequence: TGTGCCAGCAGCTTCGACGGCGGGCAGCCCCAGCATTTT. Protein sequence: CASSFDGGQPQHF.

This clone was observed once. This sequence joins TRBV5-1 and TRBJ1-2; D unclear. Trimming removed 1 base at V and 4 bases at J, with 14 bases between. CDR3 size: 15 residues. Germline V gene sequence: CDR1 SGHRS, CDR2 YFSETQ. CDR3 sequence (DNA): TGCGCCAGCAGCTTGAATGTGGGTCGGGGCTATGGCTACACCTTC. It encodes CASSLNVGRGYGYTF.

The chain joins TRBV28 to TRBJ2-6, with 7 bases lining up with TRBD1. V was clipped by 4 bases and J by 0 bases; unmatched bases: 3. CDR3 length: 16 residues. The germline V gene has CDR1 MDHEN and CDR2 SYDVKM. In DNA, the CDR3 is TGTGCCAGCAGTTCGGGACAGATCTCTGGGGCCAACGTCCTGACTTTC. Translating it yields CASSSGQISGANVLTF.

The genes are TRBV11-2 and TRBJ2-1; TRBD2 agrees at 11 bases. Per the germline V gene, CDR1 is SGHAT and CDR2 is FQNNGV. CDR3 length: 13 residues. V was clipped by 3 bases and J by 14 bases; unmatched bases: 6. The CDR3 bases are TGTGCCAGCAGCTTGGGACTAGCGGTTCCGGAGTTCTTC. This codes for CASSLGLAVPEFF.

The genes are TRBV5-4 and TRBJ2-1, with 15 bases matching TRBD2. Germline assignment: CDR1 SGHNT and CDR2 YYREEE (reference sequence). The V segment lost 4 bases and the J segment 8 bases; nucleotides outside the gene matches: 7. The CDR3 covers 16 residues. CDR3 protein: CASSTRTSGGADEQFF. The CDR3, as DNA: TGTGCCAGCAGCACCCGGACTAGCGGGGGGGCCGATGAGCAGTTCTTC.

This clone was recorded a few times. The chain recombines TRBV19 with TRBJ1-4; TRBD1 agrees at 9 bases. The CDR3 is 15 residues long. Germline CDR1 LNHDA, CDR2 SQIVND (reference sequence). J was trimmed by 8 bases and V by 3 bases; bases with no gene match: 7. The CDR3 region is CASSIPRQGGEKLFF. The CDR3 DNA reads TGTGCCAGTAGTATCCCTCGACAGGGGGGGGAAAAACTGTTTTTT.

The chain uses TRBV7-2 and TRBJ2-7, with 7 bases aligning to TRBD1. V lost 0 bases, J lost 5 bases, and 7 bases stayed unmatched. The length of the CDR3 is 15 residues. In germline, CDR1 is SGHTA, CDR2 FQGNSA. In nucleotides, the CDR3 is TGTGCCAGCAGCTTAGCCCGACAGGGTTTGGACGAGCAGTACTTC. Protein product: CASSLARQGLDEQYF.

CDR3 amino acids: CASSYSTGGYNSPLHF. Written as DNA, the CDR3 is TGTGCCAGCAGTTACTCGACGGGGGGCTATAATTCACCCCTCCACTTT. The chain combines TRBV6-5 with TRBJ1-6; the D gene is possibly TRBD1 (5 bases). Germline CDR1 reads MNHEY; CDR2 reads SVGAGI. V lost 0 bases to trimming and J lost 3 bases, with 9 bases between them. The CDR3 is made up of 16 amino acids.

The chain is built from TRBV7-2 and TRBJ2-1, with D possibly matching TRBD1 (6 bases). V shed 11 bases and J shed 6 bases, with 17 bases lying between them. The CDR3 has 13 residues. Germline V lookup: CDR1 SGHTA, CDR2 FQGNSA. DNA for the CDR3: TGTGCCGCCTCCTTTAGAGGGGGCAATGAGCAGTTCTTC. Its translation: CAASFRGGNEQFF.

V and J are TRBV15 and TRBJ2-7; TRBD2 is a possible D gene (6 bases). The germline CDR1 and CDR2 sequences are LNHNV and YYDKDF (reference sequence). V was clipped by 0 bases and J by 2 bases, with 14 bases between them. This CDR3 contains 16 residues. Written as DNA, the CDR3 is TGTGCCACCAGCAGAGATTTGGCGGGGCGAGCCTACGAGCAGTACTTC. Translation gives CATSRDLAGRAYEQYF.

The chain couples TRBV7-9 to TRBJ1-2; D unclear. V lost 4 bases, J lost 4 bases, and 10 bases lay in between. Germline V gene data show CDR1 as SEHNR and CDR2 as FQNEAQ (reference sequence). The CDR3 is 13 residues long. The CDR3 nucleotides are TGTGCCAGCAGCTCACAGCCATCCTATGGCTACACCTTC. Translation gives CASSSQPSYGYTF.

The rearrangement links TRBV4-1 to TRBJ2-5; 9 positions agree with TRBD2. Germline V gene lookup returns CDR1 MGHRA and CDR2 YSYEKL. V gave up 1 base and J gave up 2 bases; unmatched junction bases: 5. CDR3 length: 16 amino acids. The CDR3 sequence: CASSQVGGGVQETQYF. DNA of the CDR3: TGCGCCAGCAGCCAAGTGGGCGGGGGGGTGCAAGAGACCCAGTACTTC.

This CDR3 is CASSPGPGEGTGELFF. CDR3 DNA sequence: TGTGCCAGCAGCCCGGGGCCAGGGGAAGGGACCGGGGAGCTGTTTTTT. The V gene is TRBV7-9, the J gene TRBJ2-2, with a weak D call TRBD1 (6 bases). Per germline, CDR1 SEHNR and CDR2 FQNEAQ (reference sequence). The CDR3 runs 16 residues. V was shortened by 5 bases and J by 5 bases, with 18 bases between the two germline ends.

The rearrangement joins TRBV6-6 to TRBJ1-3, with D possibly matching TRBD1 (6 bases). Trimming shortened V by 8 bases and J by 0 bases, and 14 bases separated the two germline ends. Germline CDR1 reads MNHNY; CDR2 reads SVGAGI (reference sequence). The CDR3 totals 15 residues. CDR3 bases: TGTGCCAGCCTTACAGGGCCTTTCTCTGGAAACACCATATATTTT. Residues: CASLTGPFSGNTIYF.

V usage is TRBV15 and J usage is TRBJ1-2; D unclear. V lost 1 base, J lost 8 bases, and 17 bases lay in between. The CDR3 loop spans 15 amino acids. The germline V gene has CDR1 LNHNV and CDR2 YYDKDF (reference sequence). CDR3: CATSRGGRRTKGYTF. The CDR3 nucleotides are TGTGCCACCAGCAGAGGCGGTAGAAGGACTAAGGGCTACACCTTC.

The V gene is TRBV2, the J gene TRBJ1-5; maybe TRBD1 (5 bases). The CDR3 has 15 residues. V was clipped by 0 bases and J by 11 bases, with 17 bases between them. Germline V CDR1 and CDR2: SNHLY, FYNNEI. CDR3: CASSEAGAGPVAQHF. The CDR3 DNA reads TGTGCCAGCAGTGAAGCAGGGGCAGGGCCGGTTGCCCAGCATTTT. The whole variable domain, remainder taken from reference TRBV2 and TRBJ1-5, is EPEVTQTPSHQVTQMGQEVILRCVPISNHLYFYWYRQILGQKVEFLVSFYNNEISEKSEIFDDQFSVERPDGSNFTLKIRSTKLEDSAMYFCASSEAGAGPVAQHFGDGTRLSIL.